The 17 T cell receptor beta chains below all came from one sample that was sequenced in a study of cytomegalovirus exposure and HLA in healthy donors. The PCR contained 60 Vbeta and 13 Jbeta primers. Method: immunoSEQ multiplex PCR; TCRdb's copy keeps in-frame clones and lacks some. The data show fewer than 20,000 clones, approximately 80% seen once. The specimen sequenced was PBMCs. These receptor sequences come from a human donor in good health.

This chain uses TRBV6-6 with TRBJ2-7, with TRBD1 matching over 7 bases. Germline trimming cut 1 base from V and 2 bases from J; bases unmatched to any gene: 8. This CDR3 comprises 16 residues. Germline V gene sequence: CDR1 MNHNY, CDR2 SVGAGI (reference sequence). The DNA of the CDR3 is TGTGCCAGCAGTTACTTACCTACAGGGGTCGCCTACGAGCAGTACTTC. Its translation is CASSYLPTGVAYEQYF.

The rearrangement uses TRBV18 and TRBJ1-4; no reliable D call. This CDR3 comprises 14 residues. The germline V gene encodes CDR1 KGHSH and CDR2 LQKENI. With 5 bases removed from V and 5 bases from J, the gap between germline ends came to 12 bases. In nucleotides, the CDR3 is TGTGCCAGCTCAGCTAACGGGGTGAATGAAAAACTGTTTTTT. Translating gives CASSANGVNEKLFF. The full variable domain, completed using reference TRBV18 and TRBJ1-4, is NAGVMQNPRHLVRRRGQEARLRCSPMKGHSHVYWYRQLPEEGLKFMVYLQKENIIDESGMPKERFSAEFPKEGPSILRIQQVVRGDSAAYFCASSANGVNEKLFFGSGTQLSVL.

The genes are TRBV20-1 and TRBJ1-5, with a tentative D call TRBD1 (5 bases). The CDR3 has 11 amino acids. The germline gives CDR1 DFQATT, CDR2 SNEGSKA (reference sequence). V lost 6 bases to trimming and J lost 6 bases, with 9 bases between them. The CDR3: CSAGGSQPQHF. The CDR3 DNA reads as TGCAGTGCCGGGGGTTCTCAGCCCCAGCATTTT.

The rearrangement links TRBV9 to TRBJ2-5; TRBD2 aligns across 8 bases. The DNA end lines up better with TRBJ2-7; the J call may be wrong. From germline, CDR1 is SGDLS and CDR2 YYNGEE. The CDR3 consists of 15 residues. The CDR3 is CASSGAGAGGAEQYF. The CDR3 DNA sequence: TGTGCCAGCAGCGGTGCCGGGGCGGGAGGTGCCGAGCAGTACTTC.

The CDR3 is CASMDTRGSYEQYF. The CDR3 coding sequence is TGCGCCAGCATGGACACCCGGGGGTCCTACGAGCAGTACTTC. The V gene is TRBV5-1, the J gene TRBJ2-7; D perhaps matches TRBD2 (6 bases). V lost 6 bases to trimming and J lost 1 base, with 14 bases between them. Germline V gene data show CDR1 as SGHRS and CDR2 as YFSETQ. The CDR3 has 14 amino acids.

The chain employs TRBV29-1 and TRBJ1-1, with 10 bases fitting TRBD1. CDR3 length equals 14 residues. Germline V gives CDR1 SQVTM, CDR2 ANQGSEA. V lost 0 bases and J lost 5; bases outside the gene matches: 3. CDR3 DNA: TGCAGCGTTGAAGATCGGGACAGGGGAACTGAAGCTTTCTTT. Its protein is CSVEDRDRGTEAFF.

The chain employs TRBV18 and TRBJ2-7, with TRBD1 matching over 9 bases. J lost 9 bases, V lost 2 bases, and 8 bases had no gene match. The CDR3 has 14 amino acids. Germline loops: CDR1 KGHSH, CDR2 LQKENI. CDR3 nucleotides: TGTGCCAGCTCACCAGCTACTACAGGGGGCGCGCAGTACTTC. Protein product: CASSPATTGGAQYF.

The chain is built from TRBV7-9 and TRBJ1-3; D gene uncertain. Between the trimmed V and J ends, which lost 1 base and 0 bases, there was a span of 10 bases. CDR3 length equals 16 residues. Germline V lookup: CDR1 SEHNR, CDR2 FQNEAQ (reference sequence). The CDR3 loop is CASSLGRSFSGNTIYF. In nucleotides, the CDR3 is TGTGCCAGCAGCTTAGGCCGGTCCTTCTCTGGAAACACCATATATTTT.

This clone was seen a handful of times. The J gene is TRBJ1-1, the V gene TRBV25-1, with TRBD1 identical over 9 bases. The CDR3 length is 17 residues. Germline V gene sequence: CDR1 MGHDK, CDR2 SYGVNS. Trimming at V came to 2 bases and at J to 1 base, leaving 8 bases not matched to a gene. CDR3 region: CASSELGTGFGNTEAFF. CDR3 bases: TGTGCCAGCAGTGAACTTGGGACAGGGTTCGGGAACACTGAAGCTTTCTTT.

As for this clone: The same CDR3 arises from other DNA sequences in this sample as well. The CDR3 protein is CASRPTTGGRAGELFF. In DNA form, the CDR3 reads TGTGCCAGCAGACCTACCACGGGGGGTCGAGCCGGGGAGCTGTTTTTT. This chain joins TRBV14 and TRBJ2-2, with 7 bases that match TRBD2. Germline-derived CDR1 and CDR2 are SGHDN and FVKESK. The CDR3 consists of 16 residues. V shed 6 bases, J shed 6 bases, and the junction held 13 bases outside the gene matches.

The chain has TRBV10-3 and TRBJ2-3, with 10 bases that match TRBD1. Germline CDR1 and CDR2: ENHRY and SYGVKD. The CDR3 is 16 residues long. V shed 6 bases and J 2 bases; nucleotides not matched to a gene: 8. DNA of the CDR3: TGTGCCATCAGGGACCGGGACAGGGGCCTCACAGATACGCAGTATTTT. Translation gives CAIRDRDRGLTDTQYF.

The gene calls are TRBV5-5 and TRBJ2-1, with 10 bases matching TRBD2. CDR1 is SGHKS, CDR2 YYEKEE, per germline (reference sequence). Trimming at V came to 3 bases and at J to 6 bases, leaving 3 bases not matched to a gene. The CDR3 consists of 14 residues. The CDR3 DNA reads TGTGCCAGCAGCTACAGCGGGGGGGCCAATGAGCAGTTCTTC. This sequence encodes CASSYSGGANEQFF.

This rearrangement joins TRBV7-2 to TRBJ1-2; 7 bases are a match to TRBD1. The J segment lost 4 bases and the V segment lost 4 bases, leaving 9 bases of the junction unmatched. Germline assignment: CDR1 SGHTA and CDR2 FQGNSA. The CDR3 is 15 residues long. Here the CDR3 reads CASSSQGTAFYGYTF. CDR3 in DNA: TGTGCCAGCAGCTCTCAAGGGACAGCTTTCTATGGCTACACCTTC. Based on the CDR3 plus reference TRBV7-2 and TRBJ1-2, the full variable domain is GAGVSQSPSNKVTEKGKDVELRCDPISGHTALYWYRQSLGQGLEFLIYFQGNSAPDKSGLPSDRFSAERTGGSVSTLTIQRTQQEDSAVYLCASSSQGTAFYGYTFGSGTRLTVV.

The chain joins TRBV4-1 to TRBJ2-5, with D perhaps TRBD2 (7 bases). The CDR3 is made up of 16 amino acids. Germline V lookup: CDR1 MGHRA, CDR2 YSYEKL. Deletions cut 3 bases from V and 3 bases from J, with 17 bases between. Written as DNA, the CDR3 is TGCGCCAGCAGCCAGGCAGGAGGGGGGGAAAAAGAGACCCAGTACTTC. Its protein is CASSQAGGGEKETQYF.

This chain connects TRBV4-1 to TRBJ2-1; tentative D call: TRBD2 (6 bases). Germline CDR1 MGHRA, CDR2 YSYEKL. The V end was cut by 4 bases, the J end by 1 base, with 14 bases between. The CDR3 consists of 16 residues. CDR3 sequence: CASSPGRLKSYNEQFF. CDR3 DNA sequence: TGCGCCAGCAGCCCAGGGAGGCTTAAGTCCTACAATGAGCAGTTCTTC.

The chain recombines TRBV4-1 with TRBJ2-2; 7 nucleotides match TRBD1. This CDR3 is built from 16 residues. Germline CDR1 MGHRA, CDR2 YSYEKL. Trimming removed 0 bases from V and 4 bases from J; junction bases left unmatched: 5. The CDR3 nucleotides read TGCGCCAGCAGCCAAGATGACGACAGGGTCACCGGGGAGCTGTTTTTT. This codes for CASSQDDDRVTGELFF.

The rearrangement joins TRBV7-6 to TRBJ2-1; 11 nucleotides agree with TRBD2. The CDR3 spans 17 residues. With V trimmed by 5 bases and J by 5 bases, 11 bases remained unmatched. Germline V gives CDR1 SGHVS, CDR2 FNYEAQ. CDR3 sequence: CASSPYSKTSGNNEQFF. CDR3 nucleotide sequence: TGTGCCAGCAGCCCTTACTCCAAGACTAGCGGGAACAATGAGCAGTTCTTC.